This entry lists 18 T cell receptor beta chains sequenced from one sample in a study of T cells in localized non-small cell lung cancer. Libraries were prepared by immunoSEQ multiplex PCR; TCRdb keeps only in-frame clonotypes and omits some of them. The table includes roughly 17,000 clones, about 89% detected once. Sample: peripheral blood, taken before any cancer treatment. Receptors originate from a male donor aged 60 or older with stage II squamous cell lung carcinoma.

This rearrangement joins TRBV10-3 to TRBJ2-2, with D perhaps assigned TRBD1 or TRBD2 (5 bases each). The CDR3 loop spans 15 amino acids. The germline CDR1 and CDR2 sequences are ENHRY and SYGVKD. Trimming removed 8 bases at V and 5 bases at J, with 18 bases between. This CDR3 reads CAIFAGQGETGELFF. CDR3 nucleotide sequence: TGTGCCATCTTCGCCGGGCAGGGAGAGACCGGGGAGCTGTTTTTT.

The chain has TRBV18 and TRBJ1-4, with 9 bases identical to TRBD1. CDR1 and CDR2 from the germline V gene are KGHSH and LQKENI. This CDR3 has 16 residues. J lost 3 bases, V lost 3 bases, and 5 bases had no gene match. CDR3 sequence (DNA): TGTGCCAGCTCACCCCGGACAGGGGCAGCTAATGAAAAACTGTTTTTT. Amino acids: CASSPRTGAANEKLFF.

J is TRBJ2-7 and V is TRBV7-8; 12 bases map to TRBD1. Germline CDR1 is SGHVS and CDR2 is FQNEAQ. The CDR3 runs to 15 residues. J lost 7 bases, V lost 5 bases, and 9 bases had no gene match. The CDR3 DNA sequence: TGTGCCAGCAGCATACAGGGACAGGGGGCGGGGGAGCAGTACTTC. It codes for CASSIQGQGAGEQYF.

The V gene is TRBV6-6, the J gene TRBJ1-1; D ambiguous. V was pared by 2 bases and J by 1 base, with 5 bases between. From germline, CDR1 is MNHNY and CDR2 SVGAGI (reference sequence). CDR3 size: 13 residues. As DNA, the CDR3 is TGTGCCAGCAGTTACACCAAGAACACTGAAGCTTTCTTT. As protein: CASSYTKNTEAFF.

The rearrangement joins TRBV7-9 to TRBJ2-5, with TRBD2 matching 7 bases. Per germline, CDR1 SEHNR and CDR2 FQNEAQ (reference sequence). The CDR3 loop spans 14 amino acids. The trim removed 3 bases at V and 4 bases at J, leaving 5 bases unmatched. The CDR3 nucleotides read TGTGCCAGCAGCTTTGGGAGCGGGGCAGAGACCCAGTACTTC. Translated, it gives CASSFGSGAETQYF.

This rearrangement joins TRBV7-3 to TRBJ2-5; D is possibly TRBD2 (6 bases). The CDR3 runs to 10 residues. V was trimmed by 11 bases and J by 4 bases, leaving 8 bases between them. Germline lookup yields CDR1 SGHTA and CDR2 FQGTGA. Written as DNA, the CDR3 is TGTGCCGGAGCGGGAGAGACCCAGTACTTC. It encodes CAGAGETQYF.

As DNA, the CDR3 is TGTGCCAGCAGCTTAGATCCGAACACCGGGGAGCTGTTTTTT. It translates to CASSLDPNTGELFF. The V call is TRBV11-2, the J call TRBJ2-2; D remains unclear. CDR1 is SGHAT, CDR2 FQNNGV, per germline. This CDR3 has 14 amino acids. V shed 0 bases and J shed 0 bases, with 2 bases lying between them.

V gene TRBV19 combines with J gene TRBJ2-1, with 13 positions matching TRBD2. The germline V gene encodes CDR1 LNHDA and CDR2 SQIVND (reference sequence). This CDR3 contains 18 residues. V was pared by 6 bases and J by 2 bases, with 10 bases of the junction left unmatched. CDR3 nucleotides: TGTGCCAGTAGGCCACCGGGACTAGCGGGGATTCCCTACAATGAGCAGTTCTTC. Translating gives CASRPPGLAGIPYNEQFF.

The chain combines TRBV27 with TRBJ2-7, with 8 bases fitting TRBD2. There are 16 residues in the CDR3. V shed 5 bases and J 4 bases; nucleotides not matched to a gene: 13. The germline CDR1 and CDR2 sequences are MNHEY and SMNVEV (reference sequence). The CDR3 here is CASSPITSGSSYEQYF. DNA for the CDR3: TGTGCCAGCAGTCCCATAACTAGCGGCTCCTCGTACGAGCAGTACTTC.

The count of this clone is one. The chain combines TRBV12-5 with TRBJ1-2, with D maybe TRBD1 (6 bases). This CDR3 is built from 12 residues. CDR1 and CDR2 (germline): LGHNT, FRNRAP. Trimming removed 6 bases from V and 13 bases from J, with 18 bases in between. The CDR3 bases are TGTGCTAGTGGATTCAAACAGGGCCAGGGCACCTTC. Translating gives CASGFKQGQGTF.

This chain uses TRBV6-6 with TRBJ2-3; D is possibly TRBD2 (6 bases). The germline gives CDR1 MNHNY, CDR2 SVGAGI (reference sequence). The ends were cut back, 0 bases at V and 2 bases at J, with 9 bases in the middle. This CDR3 region has 15 residues. CDR3 protein: CASSYSGGATDTQYF. CDR3 DNA sequence: TGTGCCAGCAGTTACTCGGGCGGGGCCACAGATACGCAGTATTTT.

The chain couples TRBV5-1 to TRBJ2-1, with TRBD1 matching 7 bases. Germline lookup yields CDR1 SGHRS and CDR2 YFSETQ. J gave up 0 bases and V 3 bases, and 3 bases lay outside the gene matches. The CDR3 is 15 residues long. The CDR3, as DNA: TGCGCCAGCAGCTCGGGACAGAACTCCTACAATGAGCAGTTCTTC. This encodes CASSSGQNSYNEQFF. Using reference TRBV5-1 and TRBJ2-1 for the parts outside the CDR3, the full variable domain is KAGVTQTPRYLIKTRGQQVTLSCSPISGHRSVSWYQQTPGQGLQFLFEYFSETQRNKGNFPGRFSGRQFSNSRSEMNVSTLELGDSALYLCASSSGQNSYNEQFFGPGTRLTVL.

CDR3 residues: CASSLLGARETQYF. CDR3 sequence (DNA): TGTGCCAGCAGTTTATTGGGGGCAAGAGAGACCCAGTACTTC. The chain uses TRBV27 and TRBJ2-5; the D gene is possibly TRBD1 (6 bases). Trimming took off 1 base at V and 4 bases at J, with 10 bases between the two ends. CDR3 length: 14 residues. Germline V CDR1 and CDR2: MNHEY, SMNVEV (reference sequence).

This clone was recorded only once. V and J are TRBV7-9 and TRBJ1-2; D is perhaps TRBD1 (6 bases). V was shortened by 5 bases and J by 4 bases, with 20 bases between the two germline ends. The germline gives CDR1 SEHNR, CDR2 FQNEAQ (reference sequence). The CDR3 extends over 16 amino acids. This chain's CDR3 is CASSPNRDTAAYGYTF. In DNA, the CDR3 is TGTGCCAGCAGCCCGAATCGGGACACCGCGGCCTATGGCTACACCTTC.

The chain links TRBV11-3 to TRBJ2-2; D remains ambiguous. V lost 3 bases and J 1 base, leaving 6 bases between the germline ends. Germline lookup yields CDR1 SGHNT and CDR2 YENEEA. The CDR3 totals 14 residues. The CDR3 DNA reads as TGTGCCAGCAGCTTCTCCCAGAACACCGGGGAGCTGTTTTTT. Its translation is CASSFSQNTGELFF.

The chain employs TRBV5-1 and TRBJ2-5, with no clear D. The CDR3 has 12 residues. Germline loops: CDR1 SGHRS, CDR2 YFSETQ. Deletions cut 7 bases from V and 0 bases from J, with 7 bases between. CDR3 loop: CASFRYQETQYF. CDR3 sequence (DNA): TGCGCCAGCTTCAGGTACCAAGAGACCCAGTACTTC.

The chain combines TRBV6-4 with TRBJ2-7; the D gene could be TRBD1 or TRBD2 (6 bases each). This CDR3 spans 14 amino acids. Germline V gene lookup returns CDR1 MRHNA and CDR2 SNTAGT. Trimming shortened V by 0 bases and J by 9 bases, and 15 bases separated the two germline ends. CDR3 amino acids: CASSDSGGQGMQYF. The CDR3 nucleotides read TGTGCCAGCAGTGACTCTGGGGGGCAGGGAATGCAGTACTTC.

On this clone itself: An end of the junction differs from the germline gene, which may be a read error. The chain is built from TRBV7-9 and TRBJ2-5; 8 nucleotides agree with TRBD1. From germline, CDR1 is SEHNR and CDR2 FQNEAQ (reference sequence). The CDR3 contains 14 residues. The CDR3 region is CASSLGRGLETQYF. The DNA for the CDR3 is TGTGCCAGCAGTTTAGGCAGGGGGCTGGAGACCCAGTACTTC.